These T cell receptor beta chains were read from a single sample in a study of cytomegalovirus exposure and HLA in healthy donors. TCRdb's copy holds only in-frame clones and misses some; the assay was immunoSEQ multiplex PCR. The sample lists 150,000 to 200,000 clones, approximately 80% seen once, with 2% to 2.5% in the top ten. The sequencing input was PBMCs. The source of these receptors is a woman under 40 in good health and CMV-seronegative. Each CDR3 is given with its conserved first and last residue. A D gene is named only where the DNA matches it firmly. Only some rows state a clone size, as once, few, many or a class for expanded clones.

size: NA
D: NA
J: TRBJ2-7
V: TRBV18
CDR3: CASSPGGDGAYEQYF
DNA: TGTGCCAGCTCACCAGGAGGGGACGGAGCCTACGAGCAGTACTTC

size: few
D: NA
J: TRBJ1-2
V: TRBV7-2
CDR3: CASSLDATYDYGYTF
DNA: TGTGCCAGCAGCTTAGACGCAACCTACGACTATGGCTACACCTTC

size: NA
D: NA
J: TRBJ2-7
V: TRBV5-1
CDR3: CASSLSGEGWSYEQYF
DNA: TGCGCCAGCAGCTTGTCAGGGGAGGGGTGGAGCTACGAGCAGTACTTC

size: NA
D: NA
J: TRBJ2-1
V: TRBV4-3
CDR3: CASSQVRDREQFF
DNA: TGCGCCAGCAGCCAAGTACGGGATCGTGAGCAGTTCTTC

size: NA
D: NA
J: TRBJ2-6
V: TRBV7-9
CDR3: CASSLSDIRANVLTF
DNA: TGTGCCAGCAGCCTCTCGGACATTCGGGCCAACGTCCTGACTTTC

size: NA
D: NA
J: TRBJ2-7
V: TRBV5-1
CDR3: CASSLLEDSTYEQYF
DNA: TGCGCCAGCAGCTTGCTCGAGGACAGTACCTACGAGCAGTACTTC

size: NA
D: TRBD2
J: TRBJ2-1
V: TRBV7-2
CDR3: CASSFSGRGYASYNEQFF
DNA: TGTGCCAGCAGCTTTAGCGGGAGGGGGTATGCCTCCTACAATGAGCAGTTCTTC

size: NA
D: NA
J: TRBJ2-2
V: TRBV19
CDR3: CASPGLNTGELFF
DNA: TGTGCCAGCCCAGGTTTGAACACCGGGGAGCTGTTTTTT

size: NA
D: NA
J: TRBJ1-1
V: TRBV11-2
CDR3: CASSLDSGYTEAFF
DNA: TGTGCCAGCAGCTTAGATTCGGGTTACACTGAAGCTTTCTTT

size: few
D: TRBD2
J: TRBJ2-1
V: TRBV5-4
CDR3: CASSLASGSLYNEQFF
DNA: TGTGCCAGCAGCTTGGCCAGCGGGAGTCTCTACAATGAGCAGTTCTTC

size: NA
D: NA
J: TRBJ1-1
V: TRBV28
CDR3: CASSFPRNTEAFF
DNA: TGTGCCAGCAGTTTTCCCAGGAACACTGAAGCTTTCTTT

size: NA
D: TRBD1
J: TRBJ1-5
V: TRBV7-8
CDR3: CASSFDRTGRNQPQHF
DNA: TGTGCCAGCAGCTTTGATCGGACAGGGCGGAATCAGCCCCAGCATTTT

size: few
D: NA
J: TRBJ1-1
V: TRBV29-1
CDR3: CSVGLPNTEAFF
DNA: TGCAGCGTGGGACTTCCGAACACTGAAGCTTTCTTT

size: NA
D: TRBD1
J: TRBJ1-2
V: TRBV2
CDR3: CASRAGQGNGGYTF
DNA: TGTGCCAGCAGGGCTGGACAGGGGAATGGTGGCTACACCTTC

size: NA
D: NA
J: TRBJ2-7
V: TRBV18
CDR3: CASSPSDGTYEQYF
DNA: TGTGCCAGCTCACCATCGGACGGGACCTACGAGCAGTACTTC

size: NA
D: NA
J: TRBJ2-3
V: TRBV2
CDR3: CASSDLQSADTQYF
DNA: TGTGCCAGCAGTGACCTGCAGTCAGCAGATACGCAGTATTTT

size: NA
D: NA
J: TRBJ2-5
V: TRBV27
CDR3: CASSPGWGRGQETQYF
DNA: TGTGCCAGCAGTCCAGGGTGGGGCAGGGGCCAAGAGACCCAGTACTTC

size: NA
D: TRBD2
J: TRBJ2-1
V: TRBV7-2
CDR3: CASTQGLGSYNEQFF
DNA: TGTGCCAGCACCCAAGGACTAGGTTCCTACAATGAGCAGTTCTTC

size: NA
D: TRBD1
J: TRBJ2-2
V: TRBV7-2
CDR3: CASRNRGKNTGELFF
DNA: TGTGCCAGCAGAAACAGGGGGAAGAACACCGGGGAGCTGTTTTTT

size: NA
D: TRBD2
J: TRBJ2-6
V: TRBV9
CDR3: CASSVALAGTSGANVLTF
DNA: TGTGCCAGCAGCGTAGCACTAGCGGGAACTTCTGGGGCCAACGTCCTGACTTTC

size: NA
D: TRBD1
J: TRBJ2-5
V: TRBV7-8
CDR3: CASSSRTGEETQYF
DNA: TGTGCCAGCAGCTCCCGGACAGGGGAAGAGACCCAGTACTTC

size: NA
D: NA
J: TRBJ2-3
V: TRBV9
CDR3: CASSVGQTDTQYF
DNA: TGTGCCAGCAGCGTAGGACAGACAGATACGCAGTATTTT

size: NA
D: NA
J: TRBJ1-1
V: TRBV7-6
CDR3: CASSLGGGKGGTLVMNTEAFF
DNA: TGTGCCAGCAGCTTAGGAGGCGGAAAAGGCGGGACTTTAGTAATGAACACTGAAGCTTTCTTT

size: NA
D: TRBD2
J: TRBJ2-1
V: TRBV11-2
CDR3: CASSPGLAASPYNEQFF
DNA: TGTGCCAGCAGCCCTGGACTAGCTGCTAGCCCCTACAATGAGCAGTTCTTC

size: NA
D: TRBD1
J: TRBJ1-6
V: TRBV2
CDR3: CASSEAGTGNSPLHF
DNA: TGTGCCAGCAGTGAAGCAGGGACAGGGAATTCACCCCTCCACTTT

size: once
D: NA
J: TRBJ2-1
V: TRBV18
CDR3: CASSPQSVGDEQFF
DNA: TGTGCCAGCTCACCACAGAGCGTAGGGGATGAGCAGTTCTTC

size: NA
D: NA
J: TRBJ2-1
V: TRBV2
CDR3: CASSAQQGGTSEQFF
DNA: TGTGCCAGCAGTGCCCAACAGGGAGGGACCAGTGAGCAGTTCTTC

size: few
D: TRBD2
J: TRBJ2-3
V: TRBV5-4
CDR3: CASSPSSGRTDTQYF
DNA: TGTGCCAGCAGCCCCTCCAGCGGGAGGACAGATACGCAGTATTTT

size: NA
D: TRBD1
J: TRBJ1-1
V: TRBV7-9
CDR3: CASSSRTGANTEAFF
DNA: TGTGCCAGCAGCTCAAGGACAGGGGCGAACACTGAAGCTTTCTTT

size: NA
D: TRBD1
J: TRBJ1-1
V: TRBV5-1
CDR3: CASSGKTGANTEAFF
DNA: TGCGCCAGCAGCGGGAAGACAGGGGCGAACACTGAAGCTTTCTTT

size: NA
D: TRBD1
J: TRBJ1-1
V: TRBV12-5
CDR3: CASGLVLGTGKRYTEAFF
DNA: TGTGCTAGTGGTTTGGTACTCGGGACAGGAAAGCGGTACACTGAAGCTTTCTTT